The entry that follows covers one T cell receptor beta chain sequence. The record originates from a study of blood T cells in healthy people across ages. Study-level background: T cells yielded about one barcoded beta molecule per two cells through template switching.

Extracted total RNA amounted to at least 5 micrograms for each sample. The CDR3 runs 15 residues. The V gene's germline CDR1 is SGHRS and CDR2 YFSETQ. Trimming took 5 bases from V and 1 from J, leaving 16 bases between them. With a J-beta primer mix and a sample-barcoded 5' primer, a second PCR ran about 7 to 12 cycles. TCRdb recomputed calls from the 5' RACE reads with MiXCR, one row per CDR3 protein. The sample holds about 1.5 million distinct CDR3 sequences, approximately 43% seen once. Sequences were obtained from blood. The sequence came from a woman aged 18-29 years in good health. The rearrangement links TRBV5-1 to TRBJ2-7; TRBD1 might be the D (7 bases). The CDR3 loop reads CASREGTANSYEQYF. The DNA of the CDR3 is TGCGCCAGCAGGGAGGGGACAGCGAATTCCTACGAGCAGTACTTC.